This TCR beta chain is drawn from a study of blood T cell repertoires in COVID-19. Looking at the study overall: Acute and convalescent COVID-19 specimens originated in the United States, Italy and Spain. In each case, the material was cDNA or gDNA derived from T cells, B-cell-depleted T cells, or PBMCs.

How the authors handled the data: Amplification of reference gene primers was used by the study to estimate nucleated cell counts. Using immunoSEQ multiplex PCR, the repertoire was profiled, and TCRdb retains in-frame clones only, with some absent. V and J calls and clone size are given by that table; D and trimming were obtained from the DNA. Altogether about 11,000 clones are present, 70% to 80% being singletons, with the ten largest covering roughly 6%. Germline V gene data show CDR1 as SEHNR and CDR2 as FQNEAQ (reference sequence). Trimming removed 5 bases from V and 0 bases from J, with 14 bases in between. There are 16 residues in the CDR3.

The rearrangement links TRBV7-9 to TRBJ1-3, with D perhaps matching TRBD1 (6 bases). Input material: peripheral blood. This sequence originates from a man aged 60 to 69 with COVID-19, enrolled during active disease. The CDR3, as DNA: TGTGCCAGCAGCCCTAGGGACACCTACTCTGGAAACACCATATATTTT. It codes for CASSPRDTYSGNTIYF.